This T cell receptor beta chain was identified in a study of tumor-infiltrating lymphocytes in primary liver carcinoma. In the study overall: Men and women, 30 to 69 years of age, made up the patients.

This clonotype occurred once. Its antigen is as yet unknown. A junction end diverges from the germline sequence, so it may reflect a read error. The source of the blood RNA was unsorted whole blood, and germline DNA was extracted as well. Germline CDR1 SGHAT, CDR2 FQNNGV. The CDR3 contains 16 residues. Study-level results: Less overlap was seen in tumor-adjacent and tumor-blood pairs than in tumor region pairs.

TCR beta cDNA came from roughly 550 ng total RNA, primed with a constant-region primer. It was through three nested multiplex PCR rounds of slightly modified ARM-PCR that TCR beta libraries arose. Each of the first two PCR rounds ran approximately 10 cycles with TRBV1-TRBV30 forward and C-beta reverse primers. MiXCR, applied by TCRdb to the multiplex PCR reads, yields one record per CDR3 protein. The sample has approximately 340,000 distinct CDR3 sequences; about 65% are singletons. The clonotype was recovered from a man aged 40-49 years with primary liver carcinoma and hepatitis B virus infection. The sequencing input was peripheral blood. The chain is built from TRBV11-2 and TRBJ2-1; 13 bases fit TRBD2. CDR3 protein: CASIRGLAGSYNKQFF. CDR3 DNA: TGTGCCAGCATCAGGGGACTAGCGGGATCCTACAATAAGCAGTTCTTC.